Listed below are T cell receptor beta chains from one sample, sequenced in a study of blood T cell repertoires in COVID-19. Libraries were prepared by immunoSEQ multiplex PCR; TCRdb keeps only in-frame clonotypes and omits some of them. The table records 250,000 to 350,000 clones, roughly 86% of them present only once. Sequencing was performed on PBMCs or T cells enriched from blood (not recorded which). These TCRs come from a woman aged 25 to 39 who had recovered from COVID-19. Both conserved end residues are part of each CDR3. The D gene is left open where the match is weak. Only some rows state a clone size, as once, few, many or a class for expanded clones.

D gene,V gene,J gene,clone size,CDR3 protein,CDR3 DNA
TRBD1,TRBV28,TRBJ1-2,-,CASSPGQADYGYTF,TGTGCCAGCAGTCCAGGACAGGCGGACTATGGCTACACCTTC
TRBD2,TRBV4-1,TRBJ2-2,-,CASSPPGLAGGNTGELFF,TGCGCCAGCAGCCCCCCGGGACTAGCGGGAGGAAACACCGGGGAGCTGTTTTTT
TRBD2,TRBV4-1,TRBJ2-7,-,CASSQGLARHYEQYF,TGCGCCAGCAGCCAGGGACTAGCGCGTCACTACGAGCAGTACTTC
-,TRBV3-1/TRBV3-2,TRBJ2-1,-,CASSQDFGGNEQFF,TGTGCCAGCAGCCAAGATTTCGGAGGGAATGAGCAGTTCTTC
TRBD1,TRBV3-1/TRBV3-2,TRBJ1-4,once,CASSTRTGGIRFNEKLFF,TGTGCCAGCAGCACGCGAACAGGGGGCATAAGATTTAATGAAAAACTGTTTTTT
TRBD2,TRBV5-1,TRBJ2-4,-,CASSLHPRLAVGIQYF,TGCGCCAGCAGCTTGCACCCAAGACTAGCAGTCGGCATTCAGTACTTC
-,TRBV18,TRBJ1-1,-,CASSLNGGDTEAFF,TGTGCCAGCTCACTTAATGGCGGGGACACTGAAGCTTTCTTT
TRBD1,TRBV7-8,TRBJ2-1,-,CASSLGYSGGNEQFF,TGTGCCAGCAGCCTGGGCTATTCAGGGGGTAATGAGCAGTTCTTC
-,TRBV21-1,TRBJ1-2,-,CASSKVGSEGRGNYGYTF,TGTGCCAGCAGCAAAGTCGGGTCGGAGGGAAGGGGTAACTATGGCTACACCTTC
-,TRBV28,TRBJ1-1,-,CASSFARVGTEAFF,TGTGCCAGCAGTTTCGCCAGGGTAGGAACTGAAGCTTTCTTT
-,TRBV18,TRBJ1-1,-,CASSYRLNTEAFF,TGTGCCAGCTCGTACAGATTAAACACTGAAGCTTTCTTT
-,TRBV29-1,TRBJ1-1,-,CSVVGTYMFEAFF,TGCAGCGTTGTCGGGACATACATGTTCGAAGCTTTCTTT
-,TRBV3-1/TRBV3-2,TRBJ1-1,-,CASSRGFEAFF,TGTGCCAGCAGCCGAGGGTTTGAAGCTTTCTTT
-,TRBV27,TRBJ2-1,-,CGTESSYNEQFF,TGTGGGACAGAAAGCTCCTACAATGAGCAGTTCTTC
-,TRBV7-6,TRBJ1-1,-,CASSSAPWQATEAFF,TGTGCCAGCAGCTCCGCCCCCTGGCAGGCTACTGAAGCTTTCTTT
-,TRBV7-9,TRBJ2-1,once,CATRAGYNEQFF,TGTGCCACTAGAGCGGGCTACAATGAGCAGTTCTTC
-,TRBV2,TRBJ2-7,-,CASSGQGRGEQYF,TGTGCCAGCAGTGGACAGGGGCGGGGGGAGCAGTACTTC
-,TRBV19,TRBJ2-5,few,CASSIGASPETQYF,TGTGCCAGTAGTATAGGGGCTAGCCCGGAGACCCAGTACTTC
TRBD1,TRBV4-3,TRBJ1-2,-,CASSQDRKDRTTF,TGCGCCAGCAGCCAAGATCGTAAGGACAGGACTACCTTC
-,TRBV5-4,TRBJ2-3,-,CASSDPRGGATDTQYF,TGTGCCAGCAGCGACCCTCGCGGCGGGGCCACAGATACGCAGTATTTT
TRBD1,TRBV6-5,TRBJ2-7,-,CASSWTGGAYEQYF,TGTGCCAGCAGCTGGACAGGGGGCGCGTACGAGCAGTACTTC
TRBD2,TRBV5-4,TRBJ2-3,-,CASSSPGLEADTQYF,TGTGCCAGCAGCTCTCCGGGACTAGAAGCAGATACGCAGTATTTT
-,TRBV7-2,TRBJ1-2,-,CASSLAGAPGYTF,TGTGCCAGCAGCTTAGCCGGTGCGCCTGGCTACACCTTC
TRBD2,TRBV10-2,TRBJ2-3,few,CASSATTSGSGADTQYF,TGCGCCAGCAGTGCCACGACTAGCGGGAGCGGAGCAGATACGCAGTATTTT
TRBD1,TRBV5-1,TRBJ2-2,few,CASSLGTGLPGELFF,TGCGCCAGCAGCTTGGGGACAGGGCTGCCCGGGGAGCTGTTTTTT
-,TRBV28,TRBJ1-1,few,CASRPAGDTEAFF,TGTGCCAGCAGACCGGCAGGGGACACTGAAGCTTTCTTT
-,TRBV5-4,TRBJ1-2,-,CASSFLQGDYGYTF,TGTGCCAGCAGCTTCTTACAGGGTGACTATGGCTACACCTTC
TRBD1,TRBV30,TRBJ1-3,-,CAWSSLFRGRGGNTIYF,TGTGCCTGGAGTTCTCTCTTCAGGGGGCGAGGTGGAAACACCATATATTTT
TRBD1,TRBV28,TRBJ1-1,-,CASSYTGGSTEAFF,TGTGCCAGCAGTTATACAGGGGGAAGCACTGAAGCTTTCTTT
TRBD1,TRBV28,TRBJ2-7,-,CASSPPPRQGSYEQYF,TGTGCCAGCAGTCCCCCCCCGAGACAGGGCTCCTACGAGCAGTACTTC
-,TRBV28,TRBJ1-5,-,CASSIPRLDQPQHF,TGTGCCAGCAGTATCCCCCGGTTGGATCAGCCCCAGCATTTT
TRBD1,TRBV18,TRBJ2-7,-,CASSAGTGGSRSYEQYF,TGTGCCAGCTCAGCCGGGACAGGGGGCTCTCGGTCCTACGAGCAGTACTTC
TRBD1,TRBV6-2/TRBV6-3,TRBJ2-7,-,CASSLQGNRNEQYF,TGTGCCAGCAGTTTACAGGGGAATAGGAACGAGCAGTACTTC
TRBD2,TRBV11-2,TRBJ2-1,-,CASRAGGGNEQFF,TGTGCCAGCAGAGCGGGAGGTGGCAATGAGCAGTTCTTC
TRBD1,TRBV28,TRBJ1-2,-,CASGRTGGYGGYGYTF,TGTGCCAGCGGACGGACAGGGGGCTATGGGGGCTATGGCTACACCTTC
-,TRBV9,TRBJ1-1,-,CASSVQGIAEAFF,TGTGCCAGCAGCGTACAGGGAATCGCTGAAGCTTTCTTT